The rows below give T cell receptor beta chains drawn from one sample of a study of T-cell memory formation after mild COVID-19. TCRdb itself ran the 5' RACE reads through MiXCR, one entry per CDR3 protein. The sample yields fewer than 150,000 distinct CDR3 sequences, 20% to 25% seen once. The specimen was PBMCs or a T cell subset sorted from them (not recorded which). The receptor source for this set is a man younger than 35 who had mild COVID-19 (a few samples of this study predate the infection). Cell type and time point are not known. The CDR3 runs from the conserved cysteine through the conserved F or W. The D gene is left open where the match is weak. A clone size is listed for some rows: how often the clone was seen (once, few, many), or a class if it is expanded.

J gene	D gene	clone size	V gene	CDR3 protein	CDR3 DNA
TRBJ1-6	TRBD1	-	TRBV20-1	CSARAGGQAAATLNSPLHF	TGCAGTGCTAGGGCCGGAGGACAGGCTGCGGCTACCTTAAATTCACCCCTCCACTTT
TRBJ2-2	-	-	TRBV2	CASSEGQGSGELFF	TGTGCCAGCAGTGAAGGTCAGGGGTCCGGGGAGCTGTTTTTT
TRBJ2-1	-	-	TRBV18	CASSPRLESANSEQFF	TGTGCCAGCTCACCAAGGCTGGAGTCCGCCAACAGTGAGCAGTTCTTC
TRBJ1-6	TRBD1	-	TRBV28	CARSFGVRGKSPLHF	TGTGCCAGGAGTTTCGGGGTCAGGGGGAAATCACCCCTCCACTTT
TRBJ1-4	TRBD1	few	TRBV5-1	CASSWNRGPKTNEKLFF	TGCGCCAGCAGCTGGAACAGGGGGCCGAAGACTAATGAAAAACTGTTTTTT
TRBJ1-1	TRBD1	-	TRBV7-9	CASSLDRVNTEAFF	TGTGCCAGCAGCCTCGACAGGGTTAACACTGAAGCTTTCTTT
TRBJ2-2	-	-	TRBV7-9	CASRQTVTGELFF	TGTGCCAGCAGACAGACCGTCACCGGGGAGCTGTTTTTT
TRBJ1-1	-	few	TRBV12-3/TRBV12-4	CASGTSGTNTEAFF	TGTGCCAGCGGGACGAGTGGGACGAACACTGAAGCTTTCTTT
TRBJ1-1	-	few	TRBV13	CASSLGIGGTEAFF	TGTGCCAGCAGCTTAGGCATAGGGGGCACTGAAGCTTTCTTT
TRBJ2-3	-	many	TRBV7-3	CASSSGQGTDTQYF	TGTGCCAGCAGCTCAGGGCAGGGCACAGATACGCAGTATTTT
TRBJ1-4	-	-	TRBV7-9	CASSLGTNEKLFF	TGTGCCAGCAGCTTAGGAACTAATGAAAAACTGTTTTTT
TRBJ2-3	-	-	TRBV5-5	CASSPGRVDPDTQYF	TGTGCCAGCAGCCCGGGCCGCGTCGACCCAGATACGCAGTATTTT
TRBJ1-1	TRBD1	few	TRBV9	CASSASGTGNTEAFF	TGTGCCAGCAGCGCCTCCGGGACAGGGAACACTGAAGCTTTCTTT
TRBJ2-5	-	many	TRBV7-2	CASSLVYVAAPFQETQYF	TGTGCCAGCAGCTTAGTTTACGTGGCTGCCCCGTTCCAAGAGACCCAGTACTTC
TRBJ1-5	-	few	TRBV7-8	CASRTTGPQHF	TGTGCCAGCAGAACAACCGGGCCCCAGCATTTT
TRBJ2-2	TRBD1	-	TRBV29-1	CSMTGEGAGELFF	TGCAGCATGACAGGGGAAGGAGCCGGGGAGCTGTTTTTT
TRBJ1-2	-	-	TRBV7-8	CASSSTGAYGYTF	TGTGCCAGCAGCTCGACAGGAGCGTATGGCTACACCTTC
TRBJ2-3	TRBD2	-	TRBV6-2/TRBV6-3	CASSPSGGADTDTQYF	TGTGCCAGCAGCCCAAGCGGGGGCGCCGACACAGATACGCAGTATTTT
TRBJ2-7	TRBD1	-	TRBV4-1	CASSHRTGLKDEQYF	TGCGCCAGCAGCCACAGGACAGGGTTGAAAGACGAGCAGTACTTC